The 21 T cell receptor beta chains listed next were all sequenced from one sample in a study of shared clonotypes between healthy human individuals (dated by TCRdb to 2020 to 2022). CD8 naive samples consisted of CD45RO-negative cells that were positively selected for CCR7, yielding a CD45RA+CCR7+ population without TemRA cells. The method behind the library was the immunoSEQ multiplex PCR assay. TCRdb holds this immuneACCESS table with in-frame rearrangements only. Some clones are missing; in checked studies, unresolved V genes explain under half, and the rest has no known cause. For this sample the table gives about 2.1 million clones, of which approximately 94% were detected only once. Clones ranked in the top ten supply roughly 1.7% of the sample. The source material was naive CD8+ T cells from PBMCs. The intended sense of this specimen's cell subset or site label: CD45RA+CCR7+. The receptors shown here come from a man aged 18 to 29 in good health. Some clones in this sample may be carry-over from other donors' samples.

CDR3 protein: CASSILQGSGYTF. Written as DNA, the CDR3 is TGTGCCAGCAGTATACTACAGGGATCCGGCTACACCTTC. The chain is built from TRBV27 and TRBJ1-2, with D possibly being TRBD1 (6 bases). The germline CDR1 and CDR2 sequences are MNHEY and SMNVEV (reference sequence). Trimming left V 5 bases short and J 8 bases short, with 15 bases between. This CDR3 spans 13 amino acids.

This clone was seen a few times. V usage is TRBV27 and J usage is TRBJ2-1; D is undetermined. CDR1 is MNHEY, CDR2 SMNVEV, per germline (reference sequence). V dropped 7 bases and J dropped 0 bases, with 10 bases sitting between them. The CDR3 spans 14 residues. In nucleotides, the CDR3 is TGTGCCAGCAAGGAAGGGTACTCCTACAATGAGCAGTTCTTC. Translated: CASKEGYSYNEQFF.

This chain links TRBV9 with TRBJ2-2; 10 nucleotides agree with TRBD2. The CDR3 contains 16 residues. Germline values: CDR1 SGDLS, CDR2 YYNGEE. V was clipped by 0 bases and J by 6 bases; unmatched bases: 5. This chain's CDR3 is CASSVASGSTAGELFF. For the CDR3, the DNA is TGTGCCAGCAGCGTAGCTAGCGGGAGTACAGCCGGGGAGCTGTTTTTT.

The rearrangement joins TRBV4-1 to TRBJ2-5; perhaps D is TRBD1 or TRBD2 (5 bases each). CDR1 is MGHRA and CDR2 is YSYEKL in the germline V gene. There are 17 residues in the CDR3. V lost 0 bases, J lost 1 base, and 15 bases lay in between. CDR3 nucleotide sequence: TGCGCCAGCAGCCAAGATTTGGGGGAAGGTGTCCAAGAGACCCAGTACTTC. Its protein is CASSQDLGEGVQETQYF.

This chain links TRBV11-2 with TRBJ2-1, with 9 bases matching TRBD2. This CDR3 is built from 16 residues. Germline V gene sequence: CDR1 SGHAT, CDR2 FQNNGV. V shed 5 bases, J shed 9 bases, and the junction held 14 bases outside the gene matches. CDR3 sequence reads: CASSPPERGVFTEQFF. The CDR3 DNA sequence: TGTGCCAGCAGCCCCCCCGAGCGGGGGGTCTTCACTGAGCAGTTCTTC.

The CDR3 is CASSLAGGTSGGAGNEQFF. The DNA of the CDR3 is TGTGCCAGCAGCTTAGCGGGTGGGACTAGCGGAGGGGCCGGCAATGAGCAGTTCTTC. V usage is TRBV7-8 and J usage is TRBJ2-1; 11 nucleotides match TRBD2. V gave up 0 bases and J gave up 6 bases; unmatched junction bases: 13. Germline V gene data show CDR1 as SGHVS and CDR2 as FQNEAQ. This CDR3 contains 19 residues.

The chain employs TRBV28 and TRBJ2-7; TRBD1 is a possible D gene (5 bases). V was shortened by 3 bases and J by 3 bases, with 18 bases between the two germline ends. There are 16 residues in the CDR3. The germline CDR1 and CDR2 sequences are MDHEN and SYDVKM. CDR3 in amino acids: CASSLLWAGQVYEQYF. The DNA of the CDR3 is TGTGCCAGCAGTTTGTTATGGGCCGGACAAGTCTACGAGCAGTACTTC.

This clone was picked up a small number of times. V usage is TRBV7-9 and J usage is TRBJ1-4; no clear D gene. Trimming stripped 0 bases from V and 7 bases from J, with 15 bases between. The CDR3 spans 16 residues. CDR1 SEHNR and CDR2 FQNEAQ come from the germline V gene (reference sequence). CDR3 sequence: CASSLAGPPLGEKLFF. CDR3 nucleotide sequence: TGTGCCAGCAGCTTAGCCGGGCCCCCCCTGGGTGAAAAACTGTTTTTT.

The chain joins TRBV7-3 to TRBJ2-3, with 14 bases identical to TRBD2. The CDR3 runs 15 residues. Germline assignment: CDR1 SGHTA and CDR2 FQGTGA. V dropped 6 bases and J dropped 5; count of bases not matched to a gene: 4. CDR3 region: CASSWTSGGRDTQYF. In DNA, the CDR3 is TGTGCCAGCAGTTGGACTAGCGGGGGGCGAGATACGCAGTATTTT.

The CDR3 coding sequence is TGTGCCAGCCAACCTAGCGGGAGTACAGATACGCAGTATTTT. Encoded protein: CASQPSGSTDTQYF. The V gene is TRBV2, the J gene TRBJ2-3; 10 positions agree with TRBD2. Germline V CDR1 and CDR2: SNHLY, FYNNEI. This CDR3 is built from 14 residues. Losses at the gene ends were 8 bases for V and 3 bases for J; bases not matched to a gene: 5.

The chain carries TRBV11-2 and TRBJ1-4; maybe TRBD1 (6 bases). The V end was cut by 5 bases, the J end by 6 bases, with 16 bases between. Germline lookup yields CDR1 SGHAT and CDR2 FQNNGV. The CDR3 is made up of 15 amino acids. Here the CDR3 reads CASSLGDTLDEKLFF. CDR3 DNA: TGTGCCAGCAGCCTAGGGGACACCCTAGATGAAAAACTGTTTTTT. The entire variable domain, with the rest obtained from reference TRBV11-2 and TRBJ1-4, is as follows: EAGVAQSPRYKIIEKRQSVAFWCNPISGHATLYWYQQILGQGPKLLIQFQNNGVVDDSQLPKDRFSAERLKGVDSTLKIQPAKLEDSAVYLCASSLGDTLDEKLFFGSGTQLSVL.

This chain links TRBV6-1 with TRBJ1-2; no reliable D call. The germline V and J ends were trimmed by 7 bases and 4 bases, with 13 bases remaining between them. This CDR3 region has 13 residues. CDR1 is MNHNS and CDR2 is SASEGT in the germline V gene. The CDR3 loop is CASTKGGIYGYTF. As DNA, the CDR3 is TGTGCCAGCACCAAAGGAGGAATCTATGGCTACACCTTC.

The genes are TRBV7-9 and TRBJ1-5; possibly TRBD1 for D (6 bases). This CDR3 region has 17 residues. Trimming stripped 0 bases from V and 1 base from J, with 13 bases between. Germline CDR1 SEHNR, CDR2 FQNEAQ (reference sequence). The CDR3 DNA is TGTGCCAGCAGCTTAGCGGCCTCGGGACAAAGCAATCAGCCCCAGCATTTT. The encoded protein is CASSLAASGQSNQPQHF.

The chain is built from TRBV29-1 and TRBJ1-1; 12 positions match TRBD1. The CDR3 runs to 15 residues. Germline-derived CDR1 and CDR2 are SQVTM and ANQGSEA. Trimming removed 6 bases from V and 1 base from J; junction bases left unmatched: 6. The CDR3 sequence: CSVRGTGGANTEAFF. CDR3 coding DNA: TGCAGCGTGCGGGGGACAGGGGGCGCGAACACTGAAGCTTTCTTT.

V and J are TRBV7-8 and TRBJ2-2; 8 bases agree with TRBD2. This CDR3 is built from 17 residues. The V gene's germline CDR1 is SGHVS and CDR2 FQNEAQ. Germline trimming cut 5 bases from V and 1 base from J; bases unmatched to any gene: 9. The CDR3 DNA sequence: TGTGCCAGCAGCCCAAACCTTAGCGGGATGAACACCGGGGAGCTGTTTTTT. It encodes CASSPNLSGMNTGELFF.

About this clone itself: The same CDR3 can be traced to other DNA sequences in this sample. The chain carries TRBV6-5 and TRBJ1-1, with D uncertain. The germline gives CDR1 MNHEY, CDR2 SVGAGI. The V and J ends lost 0 bases and 2 bases respectively, with 7 bases between them. The CDR3 contains 14 residues. This CDR3 reads CASSYSRGNTEAFF. CDR3 nucleotides: TGTGCCAGCAGTTACTCCCGGGGAAACACTGAAGCTTTCTTT.

This clone was observed once. The chain carries TRBV11-2 and TRBJ1-1, with unresolved D. Germline V gene data show CDR1 as SGHAT and CDR2 as FQNNGV. Trimming cost V 10 bases and J 0 bases, with 21 bases left between them. The CDR3 is 16 residues long. The CDR3 region is CATSSGMEVMNTEAFF. The CDR3 DNA reads TGTGCCACATCGTCCGGCATGGAGGTAATGAACACTGAAGCTTTCTTT. The entire variable domain, with the rest obtained from reference TRBV11-2 and TRBJ1-1, is as follows: EAGVAQSPRYKIIEKRQSVAFWCNPISGHATLYWYQQILGQGPKLLIQFQNNGVVDDSQLPKDRFSAERLKGVDSTLKIQPAKLEDSAVYLCATSSGMEVMNTEAFFGQGTRLTVV.

Only one count was recorded for this clone. V gene TRBV7-8 combines with J gene TRBJ1-5, with TRBD1 matching 7 bases. After removal of 5 bases from V and 2 bases from J, the junction contained 3 bases not matched to a gene. This CDR3 spans 14 amino acids. Per the germline V gene, CDR1 is SGHVS and CDR2 is FQNEAQ. Here the CDR3 reads CASSLGQGNQPQHF. The DNA for the CDR3 is TGTGCCAGCAGCCTTGGACAGGGCAATCAGCCCCAGCATTTT.

The genes are TRBV7-2 and TRBJ2-7; weak D call: TRBD2 (6 bases). This CDR3 is 14 amino acids long. The V gene lost 5 bases and the J gene lost 4 bases, with 15 bases spanning the gap. Germline V gene sequence: CDR1 SGHTA, CDR2 FQGNSA. The CDR3 bases are TGTGCCAGCAGCCAGCCCCTAGCGAGGTACGAGCAGTACTTC. It is translated as CASSQPLARYEQYF.

This clone was recorded a few times. Other DNA sequences in this sample translate to the same CDR3. V gene TRBV30 combines with J gene TRBJ1-1; D unresolved. The length of the CDR3 is 12 residues. CDR1 GTSNPN and CDR2 SVGIG come from the germline V gene (reference sequence). V was trimmed by 0 bases and J by 0 bases, leaving 2 bases between them. The CDR3 loop reads CAWSVLNTEAFF. CDR3 DNA sequence: TGTGCCTGGAGTGTATTGAACACTGAAGCTTTCTTT.

The J gene is TRBJ2-7, the V gene TRBV10-3, with TRBD2 matching 8 bases. This CDR3 region has 13 residues. The V gene's germline CDR1 is ENHRY and CDR2 SYGVKD. J gave up 7 bases and V 7 bases, and 9 bases lay outside the gene matches. The CDR3 loop is CAIMVSGMVEQYF. The CDR3 region has the DNA TGTGCCATCATGGTTAGCGGGATGGTGGAGCAGTACTTC.